The 5 T cell receptor beta chains below come from one sample, sequenced in a study of technical replicates of blood from a few donors (dated by TCRdb to the late 2010s). Libraries were prepared through the immunoSEQ multiplex PCR assay. TCRdb mirrors the immuneACCESS table, restricted to in-frame sequences. Some clones are absent from its copies; in checked studies, under half trace to an unresolved V gene, and the reason for the others is unknown. The sample table records 74,000 or so clones; 75% to 95% of these occur just once. The top ten clones comprise 0.27% of the sample. The sequenced material came from T cells isolated from PBMCs. The source is a human donor in good health.

V is TRBV30 and J is TRBJ1-4; 9 bases map to TRBD1. The CDR3 extends over 16 amino acids. V trimming: 3 bases; J trimming: 6 bases; junction bases outside the gene matches: 11. The V gene's germline CDR1 is GTSNPN and CDR2 SVGIG (reference sequence). The CDR3, as DNA: TGTGCCTGGAGCTCTGGGTCGGGACAGGGCCATGAAAAACTGTTTTTT. Translating gives CAWSSGSGQGHEKLFF.

V usage is TRBV27 and J usage is TRBJ2-1; D might be TRBD2 (6 bases). Germline loops: CDR1 MNHEY, CDR2 SMNVEV (reference sequence). There are 15 residues in the CDR3. Trimming removed 2 bases from V and 6 bases from J, with 14 bases in between. The CDR3 loop reads CASSLAGWGGNEQFF. The CDR3 DNA sequence: TGTGCCAGCAGTTTAGCGGGATGGGGCGGCAATGAGCAGTTCTTC.

The V gene is TRBV19, the J gene TRBJ1-3; 8 bases align to TRBD1. The CDR3 extends over 15 amino acids. After removal of 6 bases from V and 3 bases from J, the junction contained 7 bases not matched to a gene. The germline V gene has CDR1 LNHDA and CDR2 SQIVND (reference sequence). CDR3 loop: CASRMDRVYGNTIYF. CDR3 bases: TGTGCCAGTAGGATGGACAGGGTATATGGAAACACCATATATTTT.

The chain employs TRBV5-4 and TRBJ2-7; TRBD2 agrees at 7 bases. J lost 6 bases, V lost 0 bases, and 3 bases had no gene match. The CDR3 length is 13 residues. Looked up from germline, CDR1 is SGHNT and CDR2 is YYREEE (reference sequence). The CDR3 DNA reads TGTGCCAGCAGCTTGGGCGGGAGTTTCGAGCAGTACTTC. This translates into CASSLGGSFEQYF.

The genes are TRBV7-9 and TRBJ2-4; 10 bases map to TRBD1. The trim removed 5 bases at V and 7 bases at J, leaving 8 bases unmatched. The CDR3 runs to 15 residues. In germline, CDR1 is SEHNR, CDR2 FQNEAQ (reference sequence). The DNA for the CDR3 is TGTGCCAGCAGCGTGGGACAGGGGAGTTGGAACATTCAGTACTTC. This encodes CASSVGQGSWNIQYF.